This T cell receptor beta chain comes out of a study of graft-versus-host responses after intestinal transplantation. Study observations and caveats: GvH clones were found in recipient marrow; some appeared first in ileum or blood. Early post-transplant HvG declines were associated with peak circulating GvH clone levels. The presence of high graft-versus-host to host-versus-graft clonal ratios in allografts characterized patients with graft-donor T cell macrochimerism.

To note about this clone: Antigen unknown.

The V gene's germline CDR1 is MDHEN and CDR2 SYDVKM. The V and J ends lost 4 bases and 6 bases, in that order; junction bases with no gene match: 9. The CDR3 has 15 residues. Some clones are missing from TCRdb's copy, which holds only in-frame ones; the method was immunoSEQ multiplex PCR. The data contain tens of thousands of clones, 84% of them singletons. This clonotype was sampled from a human donor who was the organ donor for an intestinal transplant. The chain links TRBV28 to TRBJ1-2; 9 nucleotides align to TRBD1. The sample in question was unstimulated CD4+ T cells sorted from spleen or lymph node cells, obtained before transplant. CDR3 DNA: TGTGCCAGCAGTTCATTTGGGACAGGGAGAAATGGCTACACCTTC. Its protein product is CASSSFGTGRNGYTF.